These T cell receptor beta chains were read from a single sample in a study of T cell repertoires in cytomegalovirus infection. TCRdb fed the reads into MiXCR, producing one record per CDR3 protein. Of about 69,000 distinct CDR3 sequences listed, 28% are singletons. No antigen is known for these receptors. The specimen was CD8+ T cells from cultured PBMCs, collected from culture after CMV antigen stimulation. The receptors stem from a human donor in good health (CMV status not recorded). Some clones in this sample may be carry-over from other donors' samples. Each CDR3 is given with its conserved first and last residue. The D gene is left open where the match is weak. Clone size appears in some rows only: once, few, many, or a class for an expanded clone.

cdr3_aa	cdr3_nt	v_call	j_call	clone_size	d_call
CASSITGATEAFF	TGTGCCAGTAGTATTACAGGGGCGACTGAAGCTTTCTTT	TRBV19	TRBJ1-1	.	TRBD1
CASSSSGGALDTQYF	TGTGCCAGCAGTTCTAGCGGGGGGGCCCTAGATACGCAGTATTTT	TRBV7-3	TRBJ2-3	.	TRBD2
CASSLDKLAANTGELFF	TGTGCCAGCAGCTTGGATAAACTAGCAGCGAACACCGGGGAGCTGTTTTTT	TRBV5-4	TRBJ2-2	few	.
CSARDPYGKQSYNEQFF	TGCAGTGCTAGAGATCCCTACGGAAAACAGTCCTACAATGAGCAGTTCTTC	TRBV20-1	TRBJ2-1	.	.
CASSPGGYGYTF	TGTGCCAGCAGCCCCGGTGGCTATGGCTACACCTTC	TRBV12-3/TRBV12-4	TRBJ1-2	few	.
CASSLLLAGLTDTQYF	TGTGCCAGCAGCTTATTACTAGCGGGGCTGACAGATACGCAGTATTTT	TRBV7-2	TRBJ2-3	many	TRBD2
CASSLGGRDNVAEQYF	TGCGCCAGCAGCCTCGGAGGACGGGACAACGTGGCCGAGCAGTACTTC	TRBV4-1	TRBJ2-7	.	.
CASSPWGDRGKQGYGYTF	TGTGCCAGCAGCCCGTGGGGGGACAGGGGGAAGCAGGGCTATGGCTACACCTTC	TRBV7-6	TRBJ1-2	.	TRBD1
CASSSLVTEAFF	TGTGCCAGCAGCTCACTAGTGACTGAAGCTTTCTTT	TRBV7-2	TRBJ1-1	many	.
CASTPGTSGETQYF	TGTGCCAGCACCCCAGGCACTAGCGGTGAGACCCAGTACTTC	TRBV28	TRBJ2-5	many	TRBD2
CASSTVRLVSYNEQFF	TGTGCCAGTAGTACTGTTAGACTTGTCTCCTACAATGAGCAGTTCTTC	TRBV19	TRBJ2-1	.	.
CSARLGLAYEQYF	TGCAGTGCTAGATTGGGACTAGCGTACGAGCAGTACTTC	TRBV20-1	TRBJ2-7	few	TRBD2
CASSQDLGAGGGELFF	TGTGCCAGCAGCCAAGATCTGGGAGCGGGAGGCGGGGAGCTGTTTTTT	TRBV4-1	TRBJ2-2	.	TRBD2
CASSGDGSTYEQYF	TGTGCCAGCAGTGGTGACGGGAGCACCTACGAGCAGTACTTC	TRBV6-5	TRBJ2-7	few	.
CSVETGAYEQYF	TGCAGCGTTGAAACAGGGGCCTACGAGCAGTACTTC	TRBV29-1	TRBJ2-7	.	TRBD1
CASSQEATVYGYTF	TGTGCCAGCAGCCAAGAAGCGACGGTCTATGGCTACACCTTC	TRBV14	TRBJ1-2	many	.
CASSFRGATEAFF	TGTGCCAGCAGCTTCCGGGGGGCCACTGAAGCTTTCTTT	TRBV5-8	TRBJ1-1	few	.
CASSFGDGGTEAFF	TGTGCCAGCAGTTTTGGGGACGGCGGCACTGAAGCTTTCTTT	TRBV12-3/TRBV12-4	TRBJ1-1	.	.
CASRSLMNTEAFF	TGTGCCAGTAGATCCCTCATGAACACTGAAGCTTTCTTT	TRBV19	TRBJ1-1	.	.
CASSEGLAGITDTQYF	TGTGCCAGCAGTGAGGGACTAGCGGGGATCACAGATACGCAGTATTTT	TRBV2	TRBJ2-3	.	TRBD2
CASSFPPVGSSYEQYF	TGTGCCAGCAGTTTCCCCCCCGTGGGAAGCTCCTACGAGCAGTACTTC	TRBV12-3/TRBV12-4	TRBJ2-7	many	.
CASSFQRGGQDEQFF	TGTGCCAGCAGTTTTCAGCGGGGGGGCCAGGATGAGCAGTTCTTC	TRBV12-3/TRBV12-4	TRBJ2-1	.	TRBD2
CASSFEGKRTGELFF	TGTGCCAGCAGCTTCGAGGGGAAGAGGACCGGGGAGCTGTTTTTT	TRBV7-2	TRBJ2-2	many	.
CASSQTGGATNEKLFF	TGTGCCAGCAGCCAAACAGGGGGCGCGACTAATGAAAAACTGTTTTTT	TRBV7-8	TRBJ1-4	many	TRBD1
CASSQDEGATYNEQFF	TGCGCCAGCAGCCAAGATGAGGGAGCAACCTACAATGAGCAGTTCTTC	TRBV4-1	TRBJ2-1	many	.
CASSLSGEGYEQYF	TGTGCCAGCAGTTTATCAGGGGAAGGCTACGAGCAGTACTTC	TRBV27	TRBJ2-7	.	.
CASSLESLAGVASYEQYF	TGTGCCAGCAGCTTAGAAAGTCTAGCGGGAGTAGCTTCCTACGAGCAGTACTTC	TRBV7-2	TRBJ2-7	medium-sized	TRBD2
CAISPGQGIDEQFF	TGTGCCATCAGTCCGGGACAGGGTATCGATGAGCAGTTCTTC	TRBV10-3	TRBJ2-1	once	TRBD1
CASSTRQGAATNTQYF	TGTGCCAGCAGCACGCGACAGGGGGCAGCGACTAATACGCAGTATTTT	TRBV7-3	TRBJ2-3	.	TRBD1
CASSYHRDRAHEQYF	TGTGCCAGCAGTTACCACCGGGACAGGGCGCACGAGCAGTACTTC	TRBV6-2/TRBV6-3	TRBJ2-7	.	TRBD1
CASSGEYQTDTQYF	TGTGCCAGCAGCGGAGAGTACCAAACAGATACGCAGTATTTT	TRBV7-6	TRBJ2-3	many	.
CASTPDFNTEAFF	TGTGCCAGCACCCCAGACTTTAACACTGAAGCTTTCTTT	TRBV12-3/TRBV12-4	TRBJ1-1	many	.
CASSPPGTSGRDNEQFF	TGTGCCAGCAGTCCTCCCGGGACTAGCGGGAGGGACAATGAGCAGTTCTTC	TRBV12-3/TRBV12-4	TRBJ2-1	many	TRBD2